A selection of T cell receptor beta chains follows, all from one sample in a study of control samples from healthy donors and cancer patients. Sequenced by immunoSEQ multiplex PCR; TCRdb stores in-frame clones only, minus some. The sample includes some 150,000 clones, 93% seen only once; the top ten take around 2.2%. Sequencing used blood. These receptors were obtained from a man aged 45-65 years in good health. Each CDR3 is given with its conserved first and last residue. The D gene is left open where the match is weak. Part of the rows lack a size; the others show once, few, many or a class for expanded clones.

j_call,d_call,clone_size,v_call,cdr3_nt,cdr3_aa
TRBJ1-4,.,.,TRBV6-5,TGTGCCAGCAACGGGAGGGGTGGGGGTGAAAAACTGTTTTTT,CASNGRGGGEKLFF
TRBJ2-4,TRBD2,.,TRBV29-1,TGCAGCGTTGAAGGAGCGGGAGGTACCTTTCTGTACTTC,CSVEGAGGTFLYF
TRBJ2-1,.,few,TRBV18,TGTGCCAGCTCACCACGGGTACCGGTTCATGAGCAGTTCTTC,CASSPRVPVHEQFF
TRBJ2-7,TRBD2,once,TRBV19,TGTGCCAGTCCGGGACAGGCGGGACTAGCGGGACCTTACTACGAGCAGTACTTC,CASPGQAGLAGPYYEQYF
TRBJ2-2,.,.,TRBV7-6,TGTGCCAGCAGCTTAGGGGGGAACACCGGGGAGCTGTTTTTT,CASSLGGNTGELFF
TRBJ2-5,.,few,TRBV5-1,TGCGCCAGCAGCTTGGGACGGAATACGGAGACCCAGTACTTC,CASSLGRNTETQYF
TRBJ1-4,.,.,TRBV7-2,TGTGCCAGCAGCCAAGACAGCTTCAATGAAAAACTGTTTTTT,CASSQDSFNEKLFF
TRBJ1-2,.,.,TRBV28,TGTGCCAGCGGGGACCTTACTAACTATGGCTACACCTTC,CASGDLTNYGYTF
TRBJ1-2,.,.,TRBV27,TGTGCCAGCAGTTTATCGTCAGGGAATAACTATGGCTACACCTTC,CASSLSSGNNYGYTF
TRBJ2-5,TRBD2,.,TRBV10-2,TGCGCCAGCAGTGAAGGGACTAGCGGAACAGAGACCCAGTACTTC,CASSEGTSGTETQYF
TRBJ1-4,TRBD1,.,TRBV18,TGTGCCAGCTCACCAAGGGCCCGGGACAGGGGTGAAAAACTGTTTTTT,CASSPRARDRGEKLFF
TRBJ1-1,.,.,TRBV7-9,TGTGCCAGCAGCTTAGCGTACGGGGCTCGGTTTACCACTGAAGCTTTCTTT,CASSLAYGARFTTEAFF
TRBJ2-7,TRBD1,.,TRBV5-1,TGCGCCAGCAGCGCGACAGGGGGCGTCTCCTACGAGCAGTACTTC,CASSATGGVSYEQYF
TRBJ2-4,.,.,TRBV6-5,TGTGCCAGCAGTCCCCGGTCCTTAGCCAAAAACATTCAGTACTTC,CASSPRSLAKNIQYF
TRBJ2-7,.,.,TRBV3-1/TRBV3-2,TGTGCCAGCAGCCAAGCTCTCGGCGGCGAGCAGTACTTC,CASSQALGGEQYF
TRBJ2-7,.,.,TRBV6-2/TRBV6-3,TGTGCCAGCAGTTACGCAGGGGGGCCCCGCTACGAGCAGTACTTC,CASSYAGGPRYEQYF
TRBJ1-1,.,.,TRBV29-1,TGCAGCGTTGAAGTGATGACAGGGAACACTGAAGCTTTCTTT,CSVEVMTGNTEAFF
TRBJ1-4,.,few,TRBV2,TGTGCCAGCAGGAACAGGGTTGGGAATGAAAAACTGTTTTTT,CASRNRVGNEKLFF
TRBJ1-5,.,few,TRBV30,TGTGCCTGGAGCAGACCAAATCAGCCCCAGCATTTT,CAWSRPNQPQHF
TRBJ2-3,.,.,TRBV28,TGTGCCAGCAGTTTATCTAGCCACATACAAAGCACAGATACGCAGTATTTT,CASSLSSHIQSTDTQYF
TRBJ2-1,.,.,TRBV3-1/TRBV3-2,TGTGCCAGCAGCCAAGATGTCCTAGTCTACAATGAGCAGTTCTTC,CASSQDVLVYNEQFF
TRBJ2-7,TRBD2,.,TRBV3-1/TRBV3-2,TGTGCCAGCAGCACCGGCGGACTAGCGGCAGGGGAGCAGTACTTC,CASSTGGLAAGEQYF
TRBJ2-1,.,.,TRBV18,TGTGCCAGCTCACCAAGCCCTCCCAGCTCCTACAATGAGCAGTTCTTC,CASSPSPPSSYNEQFF
TRBJ1-5,.,few,TRBV5-1,TGCGCCAGCAGCTTAGATCCTTGGCAGCCCCAGCATTTT,CASSLDPWQPQHF
TRBJ2-7,.,once,TRBV28,TGTGCCAGCAGTCCAGGCCTGAGCTACGAGCAGTACTTC,CASSPGLSYEQYF
TRBJ2-7,.,once,TRBV9,TGTGCCAGCAGCGTAGATACGGGTCGCGAGCAGTACTTC,CASSVDTGREQYF
TRBJ1-3,TRBD1,.,TRBV6-1,TGTGCCAGCAGTGGGGGACAGAGAGAACTAGAAAACACCATATATTTT,CASSGGQRELENTIYF
TRBJ1-2,.,.,TRBV5-1,TGCGCCAGCAGCTTGGGAAGGGATAACTATGGCTACACCTTC,CASSLGRDNYGYTF
TRBJ2-7,.,once,TRBV5-1,TGCGCCAGCAGCCCCGGACAGTACGAGCAGTACTTC,CASSPGQYEQYF
TRBJ2-3,TRBD2,.,TRBV7-6,TGTGCCAGCAGCTTAGGACTAGCGGGAGTATCAGATACGCAGTATTTT,CASSLGLAGVSDTQYF
TRBJ1-1,.,.,TRBV30,TGTGCCTGGAGCCCCAGATGGGCGAACACTGAAGCTTTCTTT,CAWSPRWANTEAFF
TRBJ2-2,TRBD2,.,TRBV7-6,TGTGCCAGCAGCTTAGGGCTAGCGGGGAACACCGGGGAGCTGTTTTTT,CASSLGLAGNTGELFF
TRBJ2-3,TRBD2,.,TRBV5-1,TGCGCCAGCAGCACTACTAGCGGGTTGACAGATACGCAGTATTTT,CASSTTSGLTDTQYF
TRBJ1-1,.,.,TRBV30,TGTGCCTGGAGTTCCTCCAGGGACACTGAAGCTTTCTTT,CAWSSSRDTEAFF
TRBJ1-2,TRBD1,.,TRBV6-1,TGTGCCAGCAGTGAACTGACGACAGGGGTCGACTATGGCTACACCTTC,CASSELTTGVDYGYTF
TRBJ2-3,.,.,TRBV10-3,TGTGCCATCAGCCGGGACTCACTAGAGGCAGATACGCAGTATTTT,CAISRDSLEADTQYF
TRBJ2-5,TRBD2,.,TRBV30,TGTGCCGGAATAACGCTAAGGGCTAGCGGTTGGAAGACCCAGTACTTC,CAGITLRASGWKTQYF
TRBJ2-7,.,.,TRBV9,TGTGCCAGCAGCGTCGGCAGGGCCAATCACGAGCAGTACTTC,CASSVGRANHEQYF
TRBJ2-7,.,.,TRBV11-1,TGTGCCAGCAGCTTATTTGGCGGTAACTTGGAGCAGTACTTC,CASSLFGGNLEQYF
TRBJ2-1,TRBD2,.,TRBV29-1,TGCAGCGTTGGACGTCTTGAGGCTAGCGGTTACAATGAGCAGTTCTTC,CSVGRLEASGYNEQFF
TRBJ1-1,.,.,TRBV2,TGTGCCAGCAGTCGACAGGCCGTGAACACTGAAGCTTTCTTT,CASSRQAVNTEAFF
TRBJ2-7,TRBD2,.,TRBV3-1/TRBV3-2,TGTGCCAGCAGCCCCGGCGGGGGTACGAAGCAGTACTTC,CASSPGGGTKQYF
TRBJ2-1,TRBD1,.,TRBV4-1,TGCGCCAGCACTACCTCCGGGACAGGGGGGTACAGCAATGAGCAGTTCTTC,CASTTSGTGGYSNEQFF
TRBJ1-4,.,.,TRBV12-3/TRBV12-4,TGTGCCAGCAGCGGGGCTGATGAAAAACTGTTTTTT,CASSGADEKLFF
TRBJ2-1,TRBD2,.,TRBV2,TGTGCCAGCAGCTTCGGGACTAGCGGTCTCAATGAGCAGTTCTTC,CASSFGTSGLNEQFF